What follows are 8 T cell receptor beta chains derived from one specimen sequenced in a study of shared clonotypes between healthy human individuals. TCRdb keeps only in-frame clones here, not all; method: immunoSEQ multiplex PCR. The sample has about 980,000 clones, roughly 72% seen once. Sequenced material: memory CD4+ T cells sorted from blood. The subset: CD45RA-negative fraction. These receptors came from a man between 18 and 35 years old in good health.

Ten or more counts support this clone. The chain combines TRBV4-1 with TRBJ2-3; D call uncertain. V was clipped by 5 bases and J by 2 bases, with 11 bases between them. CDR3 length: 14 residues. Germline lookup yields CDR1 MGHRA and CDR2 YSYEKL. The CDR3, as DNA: TGCGCCAGCAGCTCTAGTGGTCCCACAGATACGCAGTATTTT. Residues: CASSSSGPTDTQYF.

Here the CDR3 reads CASSQGVIVHEQYF. The CDR3 coding sequence is TGTGCCAGCAGCCAAGGGGTAATAGTCCACGAGCAGTACTTC. The chain has TRBV14 and TRBJ2-7; D is ambiguous. The CDR3 sequence is 14 residues long. Trimming took off 1 base at V and 5 bases at J, with 12 bases between the two ends. Germline V lookup: CDR1 SGHDN, CDR2 FVKESK.

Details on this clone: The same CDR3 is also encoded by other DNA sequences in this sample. The DNA for the CDR3 is TGTGCCAGCAGTGAATCCGGGAAGAGCTCCTACGAGCAGTACTTC. Its protein is CASSESGKSSYEQYF. The J gene is TRBJ2-7, the V gene TRBV25-1, with D possibly TRBD2 on 5 matching bases. The CDR3 contains 15 residues. Germline assignment: CDR1 MGHDK and CDR2 SYGVNS. Trimming took 1 base from V and 0 from J, leaving 10 bases between them.

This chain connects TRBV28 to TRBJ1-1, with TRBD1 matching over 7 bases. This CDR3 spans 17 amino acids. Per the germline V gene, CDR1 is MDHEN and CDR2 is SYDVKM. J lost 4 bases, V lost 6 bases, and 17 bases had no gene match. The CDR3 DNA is TGTGCCAGCAGGCGGGGGCAGGGGGATGCCAAAGGCACTGAAGCTTTCTTT. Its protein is CASRRGQGDAKGTEAFF. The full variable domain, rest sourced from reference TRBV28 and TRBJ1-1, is DVKVTQSSRYLVKRTGEKVFLECVQDMDHENMFWYRQDPGLGLRLIYFSYDVKMKEKGDIPEGYSVSREKKERFSLILESASTNQTSMYLCASRRGQGDAKGTEAFFGQGTRLTVV.

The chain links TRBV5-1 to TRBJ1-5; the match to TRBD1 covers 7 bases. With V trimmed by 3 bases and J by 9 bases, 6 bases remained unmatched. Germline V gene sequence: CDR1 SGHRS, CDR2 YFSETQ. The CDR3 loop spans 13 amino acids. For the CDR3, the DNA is TGCGCCAGCAGCTCGACAGGGCCCGGGCCCCAGCATTTT. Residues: CASSSTGPGPQHF. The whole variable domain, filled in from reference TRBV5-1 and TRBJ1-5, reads KAGVTQTPRYLIKTRGQQVTLSCSPISGHRSVSWYQQTPGQGLQFLFEYFSETQRNKGNFPGRFSGRQFSNSRSEMNVSTLELGDSALYLCASSSTGPGPQHFGDGTRLSIL.

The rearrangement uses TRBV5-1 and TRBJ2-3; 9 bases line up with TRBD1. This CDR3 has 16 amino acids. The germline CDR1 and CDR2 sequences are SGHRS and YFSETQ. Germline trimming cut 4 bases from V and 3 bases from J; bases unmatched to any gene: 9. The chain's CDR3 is CASSDGTGLITDTQYF. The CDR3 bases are TGCGCCAGCAGCGACGGGACAGGGCTCATAACAGATACGCAGTATTTT.

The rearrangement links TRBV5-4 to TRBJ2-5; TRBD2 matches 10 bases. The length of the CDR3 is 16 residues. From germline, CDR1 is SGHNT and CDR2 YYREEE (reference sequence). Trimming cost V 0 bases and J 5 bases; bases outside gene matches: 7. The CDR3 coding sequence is TGTGCCAGCAGCTTGGGGACTAGCGGAGCCCAGGAGACCCAGTACTTC. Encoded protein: CASSLGTSGAQETQYF.

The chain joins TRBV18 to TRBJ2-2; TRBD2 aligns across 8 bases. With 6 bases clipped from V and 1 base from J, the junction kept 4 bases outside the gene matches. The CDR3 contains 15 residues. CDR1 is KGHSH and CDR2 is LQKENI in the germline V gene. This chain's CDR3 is CASSSGTRNTGELFF. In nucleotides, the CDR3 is TGTGCCAGCTCCTCCGGGACTAGGAACACCGGGGAGCTGTTTTTT. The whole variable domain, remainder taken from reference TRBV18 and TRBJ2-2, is NAGVMQNPRHLVRRRGQEARLRCSPMKGHSHVYWYRQLPEEGLKFMVYLQKENIIDESGMPKERFSAEFPKEGPSILRIQQVVRGDSAAYFCASSSGTRNTGELFFGEGSRLTVL.